This note documents a single TCR beta chain sequence. Its antigen has not been determined. Base qualities are not recorded, but no much larger clone differs from it by a single base. The sample is drawn from a study of blood T cell repertoires in COVID-19 (dated by TCRdb to the early 2020s). Concerning the study at large: Collaborator samples came from the United States, Italy and Spain and covered acute and convalescent phases of COVID-19. The material from the prospective study consisted of cDNA or gDNA derived from T cells, B-cell-depleted T cells, or PBMCs. Deeply sampled blood TCRbeta repertoires from subjects exposed to, actively infected with, or recovered from COVID-19 were included in the dataset. The repertoires were released in a freely available public database intended as a resource for research on the immune response to SARS-CoV-2. The samples were drawn from two sources: the first 160 participants of the ongoing ImmuneRACE study, and fewer than 1,500 subjects contributed by 6 global collaborators. A de-identified subject ID, COVID-19 status, age in years and sex were almost always included in the sample metadata. Where available, HLA class I and class II types were obtained from metadata supplied by the sample provider rather than from assay-based typing.

TCRbeta CDR3 regions were amplified from genomic DNA by means of the immunoSEQ Assay, a bias-controlled multiplex PCR. The source study handled its data this way. Nucleated cell counts per sample were estimated from amplification of reference gene primers within the assay. To quantify the absolute abundance of each unique TCRbeta CDR3 rearrangement, sequence reads were collapsed and filtered. For each sample, productive Simpson clonality was calculated as the square root of Simpson's diversity index across productive rearrangements. TCRdb mirrors the immuneACCESS table, restricted to in-frame sequences. Some clones are absent from its copies; in checked studies, under half trace to an unresolved V gene, and the reason for the others is unknown. V and J calls plus clone size are reproduced from that table; the DNA served to infer D and trimming. Recorded for this sample are about 40,000 clones; 65% to 85% of them occurred a single time. The top ten clones comprise 25% to 40% of the sample.

Study-level results and caveats: The amount of clinical and demographic metadata varied by source and participant and was provided uncurated.

The collaborating institutions used their own protocols to collect whole blood in K2EDTA tubes. Collaborator samples were shipped for TCRbeta analysis as frozen whole blood, isolated PBMCs, or DNA extracted from either sample type. The CDR3 measures 13 amino acids from cysteine to phenylalanine. Only CDR3 DNA is held: 39 bases, read in frame from base 1. CDR1 and CDR2 were assigned from the germline V gene (reference sequence) as MNHEY and SMNVEV. The germline ends are 13 bases apart after V is trimmed by 3 bases and J by 7 bases. The V and J genes are TRBV27 and TRBJ2-7, with a tentative D gene TRBD1 over 6 matching bases. This receptor was identified in a woman older than 75 with acute or convalescent COVID-19. Sequenced: peripheral blood. Here is the DNA: TGTGCCAGCAGTTTCTACAGGGTCTCGGAGCAGTACTTC. Its protein is CASSFYRVSEQYF.